The next 24 T cell receptor beta chains were all read from a single sample in a study of cytomegalovirus exposure and HLA in healthy donors. 60 Vbeta and 13 Jbeta primers were used in PCR. Here immunoSEQ multiplex PCR was the method, and the copy in TCRdb shows in-frame clones only, minus some. This table holds over 150,000 clones, about four fifths found once. The sequencing sample was made of PBMCs. These receptors were obtained from a girl between 10 and 17 years old in good health and CMV-seropositive.

V is TRBV9 and J is TRBJ2-2, with no clear D. The CDR3 is 11 residues long. Germline V gives CDR1 SGDLS, CDR2 YYNGEE. V lost 5 bases and J lost 6, with 5 bases in between. CDR3 bases: TGTGCCAGCAGTGGCCCCGGGGAGCTGTTTTTT. It translates to CASSGPGELFF.

This chain links TRBV28 with TRBJ1-2, with unresolved D. CDR1 and CDR2 (germline): MDHEN, SYDVKM. V was shortened by 5 bases and J by 2 bases, with 9 bases between the two germline ends. The CDR3 sequence is 13 residues long. The CDR3: CASSLPENYGYTF. The CDR3 DNA reads TGTGCCAGCAGTCTCCCGGAGAACTATGGCTACACCTTC.

The J gene is TRBJ1-1, the V gene TRBV19; 7 nucleotides line up with TRBD1. CDR1 is LNHDA and CDR2 is SQIVND in the germline V gene (reference sequence). V was clipped by 10 bases and J by 1 base; unmatched bases: 3. The CDR3 is 12 residues long. Here the CDR3 reads CATRQGNTEAFF. The CDR3 DNA reads as TGTGCCACCAGACAGGGGAACACTGAAGCTTTCTTT.

This clone was seen once. This rearrangement joins TRBV19 to TRBJ2-1, with TRBD2 matching 7 bases. The V gene end was trimmed by 11 bases and the J gene end by 2 bases; junction bases not matched to a gene: 3. The CDR3 length is 12 residues. Germline CDR1 is LNHDA and CDR2 is SQIVND (reference sequence). The chain's CDR3 is CADAGAYNEQFF. DNA of the CDR3: TGTGCCGATGCGGGAGCCTACAATGAGCAGTTCTTC.

This clone was observed a single time. This chain joins TRBV9 and TRBJ1-5; a possible D gene is TRBD1 (6 bases). The CDR3 runs 15 residues. V was shortened by 0 bases and J by 7 bases, with 14 bases between the two germline ends. Germline CDR1 is SGDLS and CDR2 is YYNGEE. The CDR3 loop reads CASSVDQGPHQPQHF. The DNA for the CDR3 is TGTGCCAGCAGCGTAGATCAGGGGCCGCACCAGCCCCAGCATTTT. The complete variable domain, with remaining parts taken from reference TRBV9 and TRBJ1-5, reads DSGVTQTPKHLITATGQRVTLRCSPRSGDLSVYWYQQSLDQGLQFLIQYYNGEERAKGNILERFSAQQFPDLHSELNLSSLELGDSALYFCASSVDQGPHQPQHFGDGTRLSIL.

V is TRBV4-1 and J is TRBJ1-1; 8 bases are shared with TRBD1. J lost 1 base, V lost 4 bases, and 5 bases had no gene match. The CDR3 extends over 15 amino acids. CDR1 is MGHRA, CDR2 YSYEKL, per germline. This chain's CDR3 is CASSRQTGENTEAFF. The CDR3 nucleotides read TGCGCCAGCAGCCGACAGACAGGGGAGAACACTGAAGCTTTCTTT.

This chain connects TRBV28 to TRBJ2-1; D is unclear. Germline CDR1 reads MDHEN; CDR2 reads SYDVKM. The CDR3 contains 15 residues. Trimming took 2 bases from V and 1 from J, leaving 9 bases between them. The DNA of the CDR3 is TGTGCCAGCAGTTTACTGACTGATTCCTACAATGAGCAGTTCTTC. This gives the protein CASSLLTDSYNEQFF. Supplemented by reference TRBV28 and TRBJ2-1, the full variable domain reads DVKVTQSSRYLVKRTGEKVFLECVQDMDHENMFWYRQDPGLGLRLIYFSYDVKMKEKGDIPEGYSVSREKKERFSLILESASTNQTSMYLCASSLLTDSYNEQFFGPGTRLTVL.

CDR3 in amino acids: CASSLEDSGGPDTQYF. The CDR3 bases are TGTGCCAGCAGCTTAGAGGATAGCGGGGGCCCAGATACGCAGTATTTT. V gene TRBV7-9 combines with J gene TRBJ2-3; 9 bases are shared with TRBD2. The CDR3 has 16 amino acids. Germline CDR1 and CDR2: SEHNR and FQNEAQ (reference sequence). J gave up 4 bases and V 1 base, and 6 bases lay outside the gene matches.

This sequence joins TRBV10-3 and TRBJ1-1; no definite D call. Germline loops: CDR1 ENHRY, CDR2 SYGVKD. Trimming took off 3 bases at V and 1 base at J, with 12 bases between the two ends. There are 15 residues in the CDR3. As DNA, the CDR3 is TGTGCCATCAGTGACCTGTGGAGGGAGAACACTGAAGCTTTCTTT. Encoded protein: CAISDLWRENTEAFF.

This chain joins TRBV7-9 and TRBJ1-4; D unclear. Trimming removed 5 bases at V and 2 bases at J, with 3 bases between. The CDR3 consists of 12 residues. From germline, CDR1 is SEHNR and CDR2 FQNEAQ (reference sequence). CDR3 DNA: TGTGCCAGCAGCCCTACTAATGAAAAACTGTTTTTT. Translating it yields CASSPTNEKLFF.

This clone was seen only a few times. The chain recombines TRBV6-5 with TRBJ2-7, with D maybe TRBD1 (8 bases). The CDR3 extends over 14 amino acids. Looked up from germline, CDR1 is MNHEY and CDR2 is SVGAGI. Trimming removed 6 bases from V and 3 bases from J, with 15 bases in between. The CDR3 coding sequence is TGTGCCAGCAGGGGGGGGGACAGGTACTACGAGCAGTACTTC. Protein product: CASRGGDRYYEQYF.

This sequence joins TRBV6-5 and TRBJ1-2; a possible D gene is TRBD1 (6 bases). Germline CDR1 is MNHEY and CDR2 is SVGAGI. Trimming shortened V by 4 bases and J by 4 bases, and 16 bases separated the two germline ends. The CDR3 is 15 amino acids. CDR3 nucleotide sequence: TGTGCCAGCAGTTCTCATTCGGACAGCCCCTATGGCTACACCTTC. As protein: CASSSHSDSPYGYTF.

The genes are TRBV29-1 and TRBJ2-5; D is possibly TRBD1 (6 bases). The DNA end is more similar to TRBJ2-7, so the J call may be wrong. The CDR3 runs 13 residues. Germline V gene data show CDR1 as SQVTM and CDR2 as ANQGSEA. The CDR3 loop reads CSVERDTTDEQYF. CDR3 DNA sequence: TGCAGCGTTGAAAGGGACACCACCGACGAGCAGTACTTC.

To note about this clone: One junction end does not reproduce the germline sequence, and a read error may be involved. The chain recombines TRBV7-7 with TRBJ2-7, with a possible D match to TRBD1 (6 bases). The germline V gene encodes CDR1 SSHAT and CDR2 FNYEAQ (reference sequence). The CDR3 consists of 13 residues. As DNA, the CDR3 is TGTGCTAGCAGCCCACAACAGGGTTACGAGCAGTACTTC. Translating gives CASSPQQGYEQYF.

The genes are TRBV6-6 and TRBJ1-2; the D is unclear. CDR3 length: 13 residues. Between the trimmed V and J ends, which lost 0 bases and 5 bases, there was a span of 7 bases. Germline V gene sequence: CDR1 MNHNY, CDR2 SVGAGI (reference sequence). The CDR3 is CASSYSAKYGYTF. CDR3 nucleotides: TGTGCCAGCAGTTACTCGGCCAAATATGGCTACACCTTC.

This rearrangement joins TRBV5-1 to TRBJ1-1; D is undetermined. The length of the CDR3 is 16 residues. With 4 bases removed from V and 4 bases from J, the gap between germline ends came to 20 bases. CDR1 and CDR2 from the germline V gene are SGHRS and YFSETQ. CDR3 bases: TGCGCCAGCAGCATTCAGGCTGGGGAGCGGATCACTGAAGCTTTCTTT. This sequence encodes CASSIQAGERITEAFF.

The V gene is TRBV7-9, the J gene TRBJ2-1, with TRBD1 identical over 7 bases. This CDR3 is 16 amino acids long. After removal of 5 bases from V and 2 bases from J, the junction contained 9 bases not matched to a gene. Germline V lookup: CDR1 SEHNR, CDR2 FQNEAQ (reference sequence). The DNA for the CDR3 is TGTGCCAGCAGCCCCCTAAAGGGGGCGACCTACAATGAGCAGTTCTTC. Its translation is CASSPLKGATYNEQFF. The entire variable domain, with the rest obtained from reference TRBV7-9 and TRBJ2-1, is as follows: DTGVSQNPRHKITKRGQNVTFRCDPISEHNRLYWYRQTLGQGPEFLTYFQNEAQLEKSRLLSDRFSAERPKGSFSTLEIQRTEQGDSAMYLCASSPLKGATYNEQFFGPGTRLTVL.

The chain carries TRBV27 and TRBJ2-2; unclear D gene. The V and J ends lost 7 bases and 4 bases respectively, with 7 bases between them. The CDR3 runs 12 residues. The V gene's germline CDR1 is MNHEY and CDR2 SMNVEV (reference sequence). CDR3 in DNA: TGTGCCAGCACCTCCCCCACCGGGGAGCTGTTTTTT. This codes for CASTSPTGELFF.

This clone was detected only a few times. The chain uses TRBV7-9 and TRBJ1-2; possible D gene TRBD1, 6 bases. Germline CDR1 is SEHNR and CDR2 is FQNEAQ (reference sequence). The CDR3 runs 16 residues. The V and J ends lost 4 bases and 4 bases respectively, with 19 bases between them. The CDR3 DNA sequence: TGTGCCAGCAGCTCCCCCAGGGGCCTAGGCGGCTATGGCTACACCTTC. It encodes CASSSPRGLGGYGYTF.

DNA of the CDR3: TGTGCCAGTAGTATTCCCTCCAGGGTCAATGGCTACACCTTC. Translation gives CASSIPSRVNGYTF. The chain couples TRBV19 to TRBJ1-2; D is possibly TRBD1 (5 bases). Germline V lookup: CDR1 LNHDA, CDR2 SQIVND (reference sequence). Trimming left V 3 bases short and J 6 bases short, with 14 bases between. The CDR3 is 14 amino acids.

This clone was observed a single time. This chain connects TRBV6-5 to TRBJ1-1; D remains ambiguous. The CDR3 totals 14 residues. Germline lookup yields CDR1 MNHEY and CDR2 SVGAGI. V was clipped by 6 bases and J by 6 bases, with 17 bases between them. The CDR3 region is CASSRPGLGAEAFF. The DNA of the CDR3 is TGTGCCAGCAGCCGACCGGGTCTAGGCGCTGAAGCTTTCTTT.

V and J are TRBV11-3 and TRBJ1-2; D not certain. This CDR3 is 16 amino acids long. V gave up 4 bases and J gave up 3 bases, with 18 bases separating them. Germline assignment: CDR1 SGHNT and CDR2 YENEEA. In nucleotides, the CDR3 is TGTGCCAGCAGCTGCCAGTCCCGCCTGCTGGACTATGGCTACACCTTC. Translation gives CASSCQSRLLDYGYTF.

The chain is built from TRBV14 and TRBJ2-2; D uncertain. V lost 3 bases to trimming and J lost 2 bases, with 19 bases between them. CDR3 length equals 18 residues. Germline-derived CDR1 and CDR2 are SGHDN and FVKESK. CDR3 sequence (DNA): TGTGCCAGCAGCCAGGTTCTCGGGTGGCCTCTTAACACCGGGGAGCTGTTTTTT. It translates to CASSQVLGWPLNTGELFF.

The sample holds a few counts of this clone. The V and J genes are TRBV2 and TRBJ1-4, with 11 bases lining up with TRBD1. The V segment lost 4 bases and the J segment 8 bases; nucleotides outside the gene matches: 3. CDR3 length: 14 amino acids. The germline CDR1 and CDR2 sequences are SNHLY and FYNNEI. The CDR3 loop reads CASSGTGGLEKLFF. CDR3 DNA sequence: TGTGCCAGCAGTGGGACAGGGGGCTTGGAAAAACTGTTTTTT. The complete variable domain, with remaining parts taken from reference TRBV2 and TRBJ1-4, reads EPEVTQTPSHQVTQMGQEVILRCVPISNHLYFYWYRQILGQKVEFLVSFYNNEISEKSEIFDDQFSVERPDGSNFTLKIRSTKLEDSAMYFCASSGTGGLEKLFFGSGTQLSVL.